This is a list of T cell receptor beta chains from one sample in a study of response to subunit inactivated influenza vaccine. MiXCR, run by TCRdb on the RT-PCR reads, gives a single entry per CDR3 protein. The data show some 480,000 distinct CDR3 sequences, about 10% seen once. Sequences were derived from PBMCs from blood, sampled about 40 days after vaccination. These receptors were taken from a man between 50 and 59 years old who received an inactivated influenza vaccine. Both conserved end residues are part of each CDR3. The order of the fields is J gene, clone size, D gene, V gene, CDR3 DNA, CDR3 protein. A D gene is named only where the DNA matches it firmly. For some rows the clone size is stated as once, few or many, or as a class when expanded; others skip it.

TRBJ2-1 | few | . | TRBV14 | TGTGCCAGCAGCCACCGTCAGGGGCCATACAATGAGCAGTTCTTC | CASSHRQGPYNEQFF
TRBJ2-7 | . | TRBD1 | TRBV29-1 | TGCAGCGTTAGGGACAGGGTAAGGGCCTACGAGCAGTACTTC | CSVRDRVRAYEQYF
TRBJ1-2 | . | . | TRBV29-1 | TGCAGCGTAAGGGCCGTAAACTATGGATACACCTTC | CSVRAVNYGYTF
TRBJ2-5 | few | . | TRBV10-2 | TGCGCCAGCAGTGAGTCCCTTACGCAGACCCAGTACTTC | CASSESLTQTQYF
TRBJ2-7 | . | . | TRBV4-1 | TGCGCCAGCAGCCACGCGGGGGCCGCCTACGAGCAGTACTTC | CASSHAGAAYEQYF
TRBJ2-5 | many | . | TRBV6-5 | TGTGCCAGCAAGGGACTGCAAGAGACCCAGTACTTC | CASKGLQETQYF
TRBJ2-1 | . | . | TRBV7-9 | TGTGCCAGCAGCCCAGACAGGATAAACAATGAGCAGTTCTTC | CASSPDRINNEQFF
TRBJ2-7 | . | . | TRBV12-3/TRBV12-4 | TGTGCCAGCAGAAGCGGGCTAAGCTCCTACGAGCAGTACTTC | CASRSGLSSYEQYF
TRBJ1-1 | many | . | TRBV27 | TGTGCCAGCAGCTTAACCGGGACGGAGAAGAACACTGAAGCTTTCTTT | CASSLTGTEKNTEAFF
TRBJ2-7 | few | TRBD2 | TRBV27 | TGTGCCAGCAGTACCCTCGGCGCGGGAGGATCCATCGAGCAGTACTTC | CASSTLGAGGSIEQYF
TRBJ1-6 | few | TRBD1 | TRBV20-1 | TGCAGTGCTACGGGACAGGGTTTCGTTGGAGTCTCACCCCTCCACTTT | CSATGQGFVGVSPLHF
TRBJ2-7 | few | TRBD1 | TRBV6-2/TRBV6-3 | TGTGCCAGCAGTTACCAGGGGGCGTTGTACGAGCAGTACTTC | CASSYQGALYEQYF